The next 18 T cell receptor beta chains were all read from a single sample in a study of blood T cell repertoires in COVID-19. Sequenced by immunoSEQ multiplex PCR; TCRdb stores in-frame clones only, minus some. Among 250,000 to 300,000 clones listed, 70% to 90% were seen once. The sample consisted of peripheral blood. The receptors were gathered from a woman aged 40 to 50 with acute or convalescent COVID-19.

The CDR3: CASSSNPQGAENTQYF. CDR3 nucleotide sequence: TGTGCCAGCAGTTCAAATCCCCAGGGGGCGGAAAATACGCAGTATTTT. The chain has TRBV27 and TRBJ2-3; 8 positions match TRBD1. The CDR3 runs to 16 residues. The germline CDR1 and CDR2 sequences are MNHEY and SMNVEV (reference sequence). V shed 4 bases, J shed 7 bases, and the junction held 13 bases outside the gene matches.

The rearrangement links TRBV7-3 to TRBJ2-1, with 7 nucleotides matching TRBD2. The ends lost 2 bases at V and 4 bases at J; junction bases unmatched: 2. Germline V gene data show CDR1 as SGHTA and CDR2 as FQGTGA. This CDR3 region has 14 residues. The DNA for the CDR3 is TGTGCCAGCAGCTTAGCGGGGGATTACAATGAGCAGTTCTTC. Its protein product is CASSLAGDYNEQFF.

CDR3 loop: CASSLVGTATNTEAFF. CDR3 bases: TGTGCCAGCAGCTTGGTCGGTACAGCTACGAACACTGAAGCTTTCTTT. The J gene is TRBJ1-1, the V gene TRBV5-6; D unresolved. The V end lost 0 bases, the J end lost 1 base, and 13 bases lay between the germline ends. Looked up from germline, CDR1 is SGHDT and CDR2 is YYEEEE. The CDR3 length is 16 residues.

This clone was seen a few times. The CDR3 coding sequence is TGTGCCAGCAGTGAATCGAACAGGGCCGAAGCTTTCTTT. This sequence encodes CASSESNRAEAFF. The genes are TRBV6-1 and TRBJ1-1, with D maybe TRBD1 (6 bases). From germline, CDR1 is MNHNS and CDR2 SASEGT. V was trimmed by 2 bases and J by 8 bases, leaving 12 bases between them. This CDR3 region has 13 residues.

This clone was seen just once. The rearrangement uses TRBV11-2 and TRBJ2-1; a possible D gene is TRBD1 (5 bases). Germline CDR1 and CDR2: SGHAT and FQNNGV. V dropped 0 bases and J dropped 2 bases, with 14 bases sitting between them. The CDR3 runs 17 residues. DNA of the CDR3: TGTGCCAGCAGCTTAGAAGGGGCCAATTGGCCCTACAATGAGCAGTTCTTC. Its translation: CASSLEGANWPYNEQFF.

This chain connects TRBV2 to TRBJ1-1; D may be TRBD1 (6 bases). V shed 6 bases and J shed 0 bases, with 11 bases lying between them. CDR1 is SNHLY, CDR2 FYNNEI, per germline. The CDR3 loop spans 14 amino acids. CDR3 residues: CASSPQGLNTEAFF. The CDR3 nucleotides are TGTGCCAGCAGCCCACAGGGCTTGAACACTGAAGCTTTCTTT.

V usage is TRBV19 and J usage is TRBJ1-2; no definite D call. Per germline, CDR1 LNHDA and CDR2 SQIVND (reference sequence). The V gene lost 0 bases and the J gene lost 8 bases, with 16 bases spanning the gap. The CDR3 loop spans 15 amino acids. CDR3 sequence reads: CASSIEGAAGSGYTF. In DNA form, the CDR3 reads TGTGCCAGTAGTATAGAAGGTGCCGCGGGGAGCGGCTACACCTTC.

The CDR3 DNA reads TGTGCCAGCAGCGCGGGGGGTTTCGCTGAAGCTTTCTTT. Its protein is CASSAGGFAEAFF. This chain connects TRBV9 to TRBJ1-1; D might be TRBD1 (5 bases). The CDR3 has 13 amino acids. Germline V gives CDR1 SGDLS, CDR2 YYNGEE. V was clipped by 3 bases and J by 6 bases, with 12 bases between them.

The chain uses TRBV15 and TRBJ1-2; tentatively, D is TRBD1 (6 bases). V shed 1 base and J shed 5 bases, with 14 bases lying between them. This CDR3 is built from 15 residues. Germline V gives CDR1 LNHNV, CDR2 YYDKDF (reference sequence). CDR3 nucleotides: TGTGCCACCAGCAGAGTCCCAGGGGTAGGGTATGGCTACACCTTC. This translates into CATSRVPGVGYGYTF.

The V gene is TRBV7-2, the J gene TRBJ1-2, with unresolved D. Germline V gives CDR1 SGHTA, CDR2 FQGNSA. The CDR3 runs to 16 residues. Trimming shortened V by 1 base and J by 0 bases, and 12 bases separated the two germline ends. The CDR3 sequence is CASSLVSEGANYGYTF. CDR3 sequence (DNA): TGTGCCAGCAGCTTAGTGTCTGAGGGAGCTAACTATGGCTACACCTTC.

This chain uses TRBV15 with TRBJ1-5, with D tentatively TRBD1 (5 bases). With 5 bases removed from V and 7 bases from J, the gap between germline ends came to 15 bases. The CDR3 is 14 residues long. Germline CDR1 is LNHNV and CDR2 is YYDKDF (reference sequence). The CDR3 DNA reads as TGTGCCACCAGCGCGCAGGGTTTTGGACAGCCCCAGCATTTT. Protein product: CATSAQGFGQPQHF.

This chain connects TRBV3-1 (or the pseudogene TRBV3-2) to TRBJ1-2; 9 bases line up with TRBD1. The CDR3 is made up of 17 amino acids. The junction had 10 bases not matched to a gene; V was cut back by 0 bases and J by 5 bases. Germline V lookup: CDR1 LGHDT, CDR2 YNNKEL (reference sequence). The CDR3 coding sequence is TGTGCCAGCAGCCAAGAGGGCTTCGACAGGGGGAAGTATGGCTACACCTTC. It specifies CASSQEGFDRGKYGYTF.

The chain employs TRBV19 and TRBJ1-5; TRBD1 aligns across 9 bases. Germline V gives CDR1 LNHDA, CDR2 SQIVND (reference sequence). The CDR3 sequence is 14 residues long. With V trimmed by 8 bases and J by 4 bases, 6 bases remained unmatched. CDR3 sequence reads: CASAGQGLNQPQHF. The CDR3 coding sequence is TGTGCCAGTGCAGGACAGGGGTTGAATCAGCCCCAGCATTTT.

J is TRBJ1-2 and V is TRBV28; 10 nucleotides align to TRBD1. Trimming took 4 bases from V and 7 from J; bases not matched to a gene: 12. The CDR3 loop spans 16 amino acids. The V gene's germline CDR1 is MDHEN and CDR2 SYDVKM. CDR3 loop: CASSSILSGTGVGYTF. The CDR3 bases are TGTGCCAGCAGTTCTATCCTCTCGGGGACAGGGGTTGGCTACACCTTC.

The rearrangement links TRBV12-3 or TRBV12-4 to TRBJ1-1, with 7 bases fitting TRBD1. V lost 6 bases and J lost 3; bases outside the gene matches: 4. The CDR3 runs to 13 residues. The CDR3 DNA follows: TGTGCCAGCAGCCTCGACAGGGACACTGAAGCTTTCTTT. Amino acids: CASSLDRDTEAFF.

The CDR3 protein is CASSFTPTDTQYF. DNA for the CDR3: TGTGCCAGCAGTTTTACACCCACAGATACGCAGTATTTT. This chain connects TRBV12-3 or TRBV12-4 to TRBJ2-3; no clear D. This CDR3 has 13 amino acids. V lost 3 bases and J 2 bases, leaving 6 bases between the germline ends.

The chain carries TRBV6-4 and TRBJ1-4, with D possibly TRBD1 on 6 matching bases. The CDR3 contains 14 residues. Trimming removed 5 bases from V and 8 bases from J, with 15 bases in between. Per the germline V gene, CDR1 is MRHNA and CDR2 is SNTAGT. CDR3 nucleotides: TGTGCCAGCAGTCGGGACATCTTATCGGAAAAACTGTTTTTT. The encoded protein is CASSRDILSEKLFF.

This chain joins TRBV12-3 or TRBV12-4 and TRBJ2-1, with 7 bases lining up with TRBD2. This CDR3 has 13 residues. The ends lost 2 bases at V and 9 bases at J; junction bases unmatched: 4. The CDR3 sequence is CASSLIGRSEQFF. As DNA, the CDR3 is TGTGCCAGCAGTTTAATCGGGAGGAGTGAGCAGTTCTTC.